The T cell receptor (beta chain) under discussion was sequenced for a study of Ad26.COV2.S vaccination and SARS-CoV-2 variants. Study at large: The Ad26.COV2.S arm of the COV1001 trial was where the donor was placed.

Whole-study findings and limits: Total T cell responses may have been underestimated by the TCR breadth and depth analyses. Vaccinees and placebo recipients showed similar non-spike TCR breadth.

Regarding treatment: around 19 received Ad26.COV2.S at low or high dose, single or two shots; roughly 5 received placebo; per-sample allocation not given. The investigators took samples on day 63 after the first vaccine or placebo injection. Vaccine was an Ad26 vector expressing Wuhan-strain SARS-CoV-2 spike. Per germline, CDR1 GTSNPN and CDR2 SVGIG (reference sequence). The CDR3 sequence is 12 residues long. V lost 0 bases and J 6 bases, leaving 9 bases between the germline ends. Profiling relied on immunoSEQ multiplex PCR, and the TCRdb table lists in-frame clones only, not all of them. The sample includes around 400,000 clones, approximately 91% of them seen just once. In the case of this clone: Its antigen is currently unknown.

The chain joins TRBV30 to TRBJ2-7, with D possibly TRBD2 on 5 matching bases. The receptor comes from a person aged 18-65 years who received the Ad26.COV2.S COVID-19 vaccine or a placebo. The specimen was peripheral blood, collected in a trial of Ad26.COV2.S vaccine versus placebo. CDR3 coding DNA: TGTGCCTGGAGTGTGACAAGCGGCGAGCAGTACTTC. Translation gives CAWSVTSGEQYF.